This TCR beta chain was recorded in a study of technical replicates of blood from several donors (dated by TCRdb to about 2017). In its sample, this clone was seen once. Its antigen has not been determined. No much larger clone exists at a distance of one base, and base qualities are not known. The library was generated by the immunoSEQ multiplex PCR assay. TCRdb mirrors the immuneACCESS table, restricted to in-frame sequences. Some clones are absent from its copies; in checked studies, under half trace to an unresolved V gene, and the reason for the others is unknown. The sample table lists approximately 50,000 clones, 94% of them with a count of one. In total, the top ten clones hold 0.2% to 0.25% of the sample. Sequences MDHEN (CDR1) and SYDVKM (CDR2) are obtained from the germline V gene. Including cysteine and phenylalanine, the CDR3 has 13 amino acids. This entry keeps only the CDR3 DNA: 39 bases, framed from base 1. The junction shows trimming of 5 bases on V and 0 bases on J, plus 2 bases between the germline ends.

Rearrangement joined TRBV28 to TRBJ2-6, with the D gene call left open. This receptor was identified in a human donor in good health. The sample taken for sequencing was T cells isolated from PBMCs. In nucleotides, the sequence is TGTGCCAGCAGTCTCTCTGGGGCCAACGTCCTGACTTTC. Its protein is CASSLSGANVLTF.